A selection of T cell receptor beta chains follows, all from one sample in a study of cytomegalovirus exposure and HLA in healthy donors. This table comes from immunoSEQ multiplex PCR, and its TCRdb copy is limited to in-frame clones, with some not included. The top ten hold 1.2% to 1.5% of the sample, which has about 150,000 clones, approximately 77% seen once. The sample was PBMCs. All receptors come from a woman in her forties in good health and CMV-seronegative. Both conserved end residues are part of each CDR3. Fields, in order: V gene, J gene, clone size, D gene, CDR3 DNA, CDR3 protein. The D gene is left open where the match is weak. Size is omitted from some rows. Given values are once, few, many or a class for expanded clones.

V: TRBV5-1; J: TRBJ2-7; size: once; D: TRBD1; DNA: TGCGCCAGCAGCCTAGGGGACAGGTATGGGGAGCAGTACTTC; CDR3: CASSLGDRYGEQYF
V: TRBV28; J: TRBJ2-3; size: NA; D: NA; DNA: TGTGCCAGCGGCAGGTACCGCACAGATACGCAGTATTTT; CDR3: CASGRYRTDTQYF
V: TRBV5-4; J: TRBJ1-2; size: once; D: NA; DNA: TGTGCCAGCAGCTTGGATAGGGGAAGGGGTGGCTACACCTTC; CDR3: CASSLDRGRGGYTF
V: TRBV6-6; J: TRBJ2-3; size: once; D: TRBD2; DNA: TGTGCCAGCAGTGGGGCGGAGCGGGGGCGCACAGATACGCAGTATTTT; CDR3: CASSGAERGRTDTQYF
V: TRBV15; J: TRBJ1-6; size: once; D: NA; DNA: TGTGCCACCAGCAGATTACAGGGTTCTGGCTCACCCCTCCACTTT; CDR3: CATSRLQGSGSPLHF
V: TRBV10-3; J: TRBJ1-5; size: NA; D: TRBD1; DNA: TGTGCCATCAGTACGGGCGAGACAGGGGGCAGTCAGCCCCAGCATTTT; CDR3: CAISTGETGGSQPQHF
V: TRBV28; J: TRBJ2-7; size: NA; D: NA; DNA: TGTGCCAGCAGTTCGCAGGGGCTCATAAACGAGCAGTACTTC; CDR3: CASSSQGLINEQYF
V: TRBV6-1; J: TRBJ2-7; size: once; D: TRBD2; DNA: TGTGCCAGCAGTGCTGCAGGGAGGGACGTGGGGTCCTACGAGCAGTACTTC; CDR3: CASSAAGRDVGSYEQYF
V: TRBV18; J: TRBJ1-1; size: NA; D: TRBD1; DNA: TGTGCCAGCTCCGAACAGGGGGTGACGACTGAAGCTTTCTTT; CDR3: CASSEQGVTTEAFF
V: TRBV7-2; J: TRBJ2-2; size: few; D: TRBD2; DNA: TGTGCCAGCAGCTCCGTCCGGACTAGCGGGGTGAACACCGGGGAGCTGTTTTTT; CDR3: CASSSVRTSGVNTGELFF
V: TRBV18; J: TRBJ2-3; size: few; D: TRBD2; DNA: TGTGCCAGCTCACTTGGACTAGCGCTAAGCACAGATACGCAGTATTTT; CDR3: CASSLGLALSTDTQYF
V: TRBV5-1; J: TRBJ1-2; size: NA; D: NA; DNA: TGCGCCAGCAGCTTGGAGCTTGGGCAGACAGTTGGCTACACCTTC; CDR3: CASSLELGQTVGYTF
V: TRBV7-8; J: TRBJ1-4; size: NA; D: NA; DNA: TGTGCCAGCAGCCCTCGACAGCAGGTGAATGAAAAACTGTTTTTT; CDR3: CASSPRQQVNEKLFF
V: TRBV7-9; J: TRBJ2-7; size: once; D: TRBD1; DNA: TGTGCCAGCACCGGGGACAGGGGAACCTCCTACGAGCAGTACTTC; CDR3: CASTGDRGTSYEQYF
V: TRBV29-1; J: TRBJ1-2; size: NA; D: NA; DNA: TGCAGCGCCGACGGGGATGGCTACACCTTC; CDR3: CSADGDGYTF
V: TRBV4-1; J: TRBJ2-1; size: NA; D: TRBD2; DNA: TGCGCCAGCAGCCGTTCGGGACTAGCGGGGGACTACAATGAGCAGTTCTTC; CDR3: CASSRSGLAGDYNEQFF
V: TRBV4-3; J: TRBJ1-2; size: NA; D: TRBD1; DNA: TGCGCCAGCAGCCAGTGGACAGGTTATAACTATGGCTACACCTTC; CDR3: CASSQWTGYNYGYTF
V: TRBV4-1; J: TRBJ1-3; size: NA; D: NA; DNA: TGCGCCAGCAGCCGGGGGACACCGGTGATTTCTGGAAACACCATATATTTT; CDR3: CASSRGTPVISGNTIYF
V: TRBV28; J: TRBJ2-7; size: NA; D: TRBD1; DNA: TGTGCCAGCAGCTTCCTCGAGACAGGGTTGTACGAGCAGTACTTC; CDR3: CASSFLETGLYEQYF
V: TRBV7-9; J: TRBJ1-5; size: NA; D: NA; DNA: TGTGCCAGCAGCTTAGAGCCCCGTCAGCCCCAGCATTTT; CDR3: CASSLEPRQPQHF
V: TRBV5-6; J: TRBJ1-4; size: NA; D: TRBD1; DNA: TGTGCCAGCAGCTACACAGGGGTGCCTGAAAAACTGTTTTTT; CDR3: CASSYTGVPEKLFF
V: TRBV27; J: TRBJ2-1; size: NA; D: TRBD2; DNA: TGTGCCAGCAGCCAGCGGGGGAGCTCCTACAATGAGCAGTTCTTC; CDR3: CASSQRGSSYNEQFF
V: TRBV6-1; J: TRBJ1-1; size: NA; D: NA; DNA: TGTGCCAGCAGTGCCAGACTTGGACAGTACACTGAAGCTTTCTTT; CDR3: CASSARLGQYTEAFF
V: TRBV6-1; J: TRBJ2-3; size: NA; D: TRBD1; DNA: TGTGCCAGCCCGGACAGGGAGACAGATACGCAGTATTTT; CDR3: CASPDRETDTQYF
V: TRBV15; J: TRBJ2-1; size: NA; D: TRBD2; DNA: TGTGCCACCAGCAGCCGACTAGCGGGGGGAGATGAGCAGTTCTTC; CDR3: CATSSRLAGGDEQFF
V: TRBV11-2; J: TRBJ1-4; size: few; D: NA; DNA: TGTGCCAGCAGCTCCACTAGAGGGCGCGAAAAACTGTTTTTT; CDR3: CASSSTRGREKLFF
V: TRBV6-4; J: TRBJ1-6; size: NA; D: NA; DNA: TGTGCCAGCAGTGACTGGGCCAATTCACCCCTCCACTTT; CDR3: CASSDWANSPLHF
V: TRBV6-5; J: TRBJ1-2; size: NA; D: NA; DNA: TGTGCCAGCAGTTACACCAAGGGGGGGGAAGGCTACACCTTC; CDR3: CASSYTKGGEGYTF
V: TRBV4-1; J: TRBJ1-2; size: NA; D: TRBD1; DNA: TGCGCCAGCAGCCAAGGACCGACAGGGGCTAACTATGGCTACACCTTC; CDR3: CASSQGPTGANYGYTF
V: TRBV29-1; J: TRBJ2-7; size: few; D: NA; DNA: TGCAGCGCTATGAGCTACGAGCAGTACTTC; CDR3: CSAMSYEQYF
V: TRBV6-5; J: TRBJ1-1; size: once; D: NA; DNA: TGTGCCAGCAGTTACGCCTATTTAGCGGCCGACACTGAAGCTTTCTTT; CDR3: CASSYAYLAADTEAFF
V: TRBV27; J: TRBJ2-4; size: NA; D: TRBD2; DNA: TGTGCCAGCAGTTTACGGGGGGGTCGGGACATTCAGTACTTC; CDR3: CASSLRGGRDIQYF
V: TRBV6-6; J: TRBJ2-7; size: few; D: TRBD1; DNA: TGTGCCAGCAGTTACGGTATGGGACAGGGGATCAACGAGCAGTACTTC; CDR3: CASSYGMGQGINEQYF
V: TRBV7-6; J: TRBJ1-4; size: NA; D: NA; DNA: TGTGCCAGCAGCTTAGGGGCGGGGCTTAACGAAAAACTGTTTTTT; CDR3: CASSLGAGLNEKLFF
V: TRBV4-2; J: TRBJ1-5; size: NA; D: NA; DNA: TGTGCCAGCAGCCAAACAGGACCGCCGGGTAGCAATCAGCCCCAGCATTTT; CDR3: CASSQTGPPGSNQPQHF
V: TRBV28; J: TRBJ1-2; size: NA; D: NA; DNA: TGTGCCAGCAGTACCTCCGGGGTTAGCTACACCTTC; CDR3: CASSTSGVSYTF
V: TRBV7-2; J: TRBJ1-1; size: NA; D: TRBD1; DNA: TGTGCCAGCAGCCCTGACAGGGGATCAGGGAAGGCTTTCTTT; CDR3: CASSPDRGSGKAFF
V: TRBV7-9; J: TRBJ1-5; size: few; D: TRBD1; DNA: TGTGCCAGCAGCTTAGGTGGCAGGGGGCTCAATCAGCCCCAGCATTTT; CDR3: CASSLGGRGLNQPQHF
V: TRBV4-3; J: TRBJ1-6; size: NA; D: TRBD1; DNA: TGCGCCAGCAGCCAAGAACAGGGGTCCCTCCACTTT; CDR3: CASSQEQGSLHF
V: TRBV15; J: TRBJ1-5; size: NA; D: NA; DNA: TGTGCCACCAGCAGAGATATGGGGAGAAGCAATCAGCCCCAGCATTTT; CDR3: CATSRDMGRSNQPQHF
V: TRBV6-5; J: TRBJ1-6; size: NA; D: TRBD1; DNA: TGTGCCAGCAAAGGACAGGGGAGTTCACCCCTCCACTTT; CDR3: CASKGQGSSPLHF
V: TRBV7-8; J: TRBJ1-1; size: NA; D: TRBD1; DNA: TGTGCCAGCAGCGAATGGGACAGCTTGAACACTGAAGCTTTCTTT; CDR3: CASSEWDSLNTEAFF
V: TRBV10-1; J: TRBJ2-5; size: NA; D: TRBD2; DNA: TGCGCCAGCGCTCTCGGACTAGCGGGGAGGCAAGAGACCCAGTACTTC; CDR3: CASALGLAGRQETQYF
V: TRBV6-5; J: TRBJ2-7; size: NA; D: NA; DNA: TGTGCCAGCAGTTACCAAATGGACAGCTCCTACGAGCAGTACTTC; CDR3: CASSYQMDSSYEQYF
V: TRBV4-1; J: TRBJ1-5; size: NA; D: NA; DNA: TGCGCCAGCAGCCAAGGCCCCCGCGGCCCAAATCAGCCCCAGCATTTT; CDR3: CASSQGPRGPNQPQHF